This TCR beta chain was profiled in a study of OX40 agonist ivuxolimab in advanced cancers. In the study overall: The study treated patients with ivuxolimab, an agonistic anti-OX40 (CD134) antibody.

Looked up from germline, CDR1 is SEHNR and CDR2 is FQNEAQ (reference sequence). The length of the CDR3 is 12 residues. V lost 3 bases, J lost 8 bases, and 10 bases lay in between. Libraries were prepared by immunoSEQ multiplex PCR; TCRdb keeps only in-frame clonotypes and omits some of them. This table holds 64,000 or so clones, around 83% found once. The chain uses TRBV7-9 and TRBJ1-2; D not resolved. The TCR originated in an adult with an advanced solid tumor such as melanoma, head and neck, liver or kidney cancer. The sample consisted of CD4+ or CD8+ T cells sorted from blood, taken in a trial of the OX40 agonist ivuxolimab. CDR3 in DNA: TGTGCCAGCAGCTTGGACGAATGGGGCTACACCTTC. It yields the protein CASSLDEWGYTF.